This T cell receptor (beta chain) was recovered during a study of cytomegalovirus exposure and HLA in healthy donors. A word on this clone: The antigen is unknown.

Though nominally healthy at sampling, donors likely had unrecorded immune exposures. Looked up from germline, CDR1 is MNHEY and CDR2 is SMNVEV (reference sequence). The CDR3 is 16 amino acids. V dropped 4 bases and J dropped 1 base, with 16 bases sitting between them. Study outcomes and limitations: HLA-A and HLA-B allele assignments for most subjects were reportedly predicted accurately using TCR beta sequences. Researchers counted about 150 TCR beta chains as cytomegalovirus-associated.

Use of 60 Vbeta and 13 Jbeta primers characterized the PCR. Data came from immunoSEQ multiplex PCR; TCRdb stores just in-frame clones and leaves some out. The sample comprises more than 200,000 clones, more than 75% of which are singletons, and 1% to 1.5% rests with the top ten. The chain employs TRBV27 and TRBJ1-2; D is undetermined. Sequences were obtained from PBMCs. The sequence derives from a human donor in good health. DNA for the CDR3: TGTGCCAGCAGTTCCCAGGCACAATTCTTTAACTATGGCTACACCTTC. Translating it yields CASSSQAQFFNYGYTF.